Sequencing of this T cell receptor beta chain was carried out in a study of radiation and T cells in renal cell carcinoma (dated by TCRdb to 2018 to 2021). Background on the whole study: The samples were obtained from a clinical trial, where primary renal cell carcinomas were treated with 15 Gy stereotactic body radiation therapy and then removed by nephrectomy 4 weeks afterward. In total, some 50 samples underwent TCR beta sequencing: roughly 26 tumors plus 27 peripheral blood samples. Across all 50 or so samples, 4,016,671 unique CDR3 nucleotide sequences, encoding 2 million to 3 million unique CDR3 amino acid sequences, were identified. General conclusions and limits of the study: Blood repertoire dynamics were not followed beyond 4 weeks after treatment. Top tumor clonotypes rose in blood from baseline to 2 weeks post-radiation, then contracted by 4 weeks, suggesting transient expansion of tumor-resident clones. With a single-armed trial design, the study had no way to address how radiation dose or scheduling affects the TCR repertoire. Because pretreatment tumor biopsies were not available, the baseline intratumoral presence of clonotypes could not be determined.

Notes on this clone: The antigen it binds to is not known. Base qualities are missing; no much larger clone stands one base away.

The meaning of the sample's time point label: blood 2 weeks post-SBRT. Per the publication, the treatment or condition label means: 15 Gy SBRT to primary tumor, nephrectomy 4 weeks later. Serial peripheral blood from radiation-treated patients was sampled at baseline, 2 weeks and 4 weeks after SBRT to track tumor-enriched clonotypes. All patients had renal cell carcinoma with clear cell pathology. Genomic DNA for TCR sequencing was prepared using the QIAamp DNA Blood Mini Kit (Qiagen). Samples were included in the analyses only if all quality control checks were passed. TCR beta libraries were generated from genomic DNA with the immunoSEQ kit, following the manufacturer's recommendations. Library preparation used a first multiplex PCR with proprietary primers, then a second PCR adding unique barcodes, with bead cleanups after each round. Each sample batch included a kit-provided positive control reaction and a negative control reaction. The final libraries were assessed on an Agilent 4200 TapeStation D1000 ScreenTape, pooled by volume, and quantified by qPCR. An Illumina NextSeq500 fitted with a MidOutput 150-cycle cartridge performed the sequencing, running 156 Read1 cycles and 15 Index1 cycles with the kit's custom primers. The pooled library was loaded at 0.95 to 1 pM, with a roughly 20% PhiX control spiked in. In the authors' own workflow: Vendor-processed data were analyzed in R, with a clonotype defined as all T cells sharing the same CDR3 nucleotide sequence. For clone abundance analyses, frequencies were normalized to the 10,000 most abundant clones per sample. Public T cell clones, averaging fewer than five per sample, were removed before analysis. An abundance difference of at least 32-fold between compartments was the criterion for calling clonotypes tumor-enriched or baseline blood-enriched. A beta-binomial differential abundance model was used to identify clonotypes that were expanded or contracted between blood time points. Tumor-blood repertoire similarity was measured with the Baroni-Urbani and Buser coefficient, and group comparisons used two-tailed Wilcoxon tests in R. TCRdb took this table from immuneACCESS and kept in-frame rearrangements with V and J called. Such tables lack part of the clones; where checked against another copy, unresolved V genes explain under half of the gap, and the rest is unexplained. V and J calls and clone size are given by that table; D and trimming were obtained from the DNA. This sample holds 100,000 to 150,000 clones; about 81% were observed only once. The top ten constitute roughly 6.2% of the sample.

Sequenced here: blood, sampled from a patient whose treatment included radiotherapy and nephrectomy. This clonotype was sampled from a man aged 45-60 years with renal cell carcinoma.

The CDR3 reads as follows: CAWSPQGNEQFF. The DNA reads as follows: TGTGCCTGGAGTCCTCAGGGAAATGAGCAGTTCTTC. Recombination connected TRBV30 to TRBJ2-1; perhaps TRBD1 is the D gene, with 5 bases matching. V and J lose 2 bases and 7 bases, and a span of 9 bases separates them. From its cysteine to its phenylalanine, the CDR3 spans 12 amino acids. Just CDR3 DNA is preserved here, 36 bases in frame from base 1. According to the germline V gene (reference sequence), CDR1 reads GTSNPN and CDR2 reads SVGIG.